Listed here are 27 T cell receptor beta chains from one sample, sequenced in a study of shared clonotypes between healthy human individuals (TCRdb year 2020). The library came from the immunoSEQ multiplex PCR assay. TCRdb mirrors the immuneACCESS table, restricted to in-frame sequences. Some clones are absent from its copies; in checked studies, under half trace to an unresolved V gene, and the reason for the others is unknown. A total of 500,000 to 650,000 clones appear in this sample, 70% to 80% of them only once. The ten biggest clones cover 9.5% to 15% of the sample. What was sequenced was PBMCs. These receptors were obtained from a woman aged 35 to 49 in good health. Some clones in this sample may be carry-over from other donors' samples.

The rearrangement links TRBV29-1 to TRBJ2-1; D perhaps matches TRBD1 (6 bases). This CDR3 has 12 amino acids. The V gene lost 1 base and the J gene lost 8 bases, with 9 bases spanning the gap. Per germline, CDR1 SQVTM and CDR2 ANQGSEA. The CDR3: CSVEVQGHEQFF. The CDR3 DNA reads TGCAGCGTTGAAGTACAGGGCCATGAGCAGTTCTTC.

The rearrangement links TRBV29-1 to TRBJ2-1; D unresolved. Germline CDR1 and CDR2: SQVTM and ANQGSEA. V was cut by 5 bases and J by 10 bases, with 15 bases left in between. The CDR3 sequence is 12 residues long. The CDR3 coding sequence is TGCAGCGTTATAGGAGTTGTAAGCGAGCAGTTCTTC. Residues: CSVIGVVSEQFF.

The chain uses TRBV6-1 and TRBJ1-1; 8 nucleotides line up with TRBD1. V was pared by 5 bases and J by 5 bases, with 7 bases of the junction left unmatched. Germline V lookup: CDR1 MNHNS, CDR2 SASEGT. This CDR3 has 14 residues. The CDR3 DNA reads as TGTGCCAGCAGTCTAAGACAGGGGAATACTGAAGCTTTCTTT. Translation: CASSLRQGNTEAFF.

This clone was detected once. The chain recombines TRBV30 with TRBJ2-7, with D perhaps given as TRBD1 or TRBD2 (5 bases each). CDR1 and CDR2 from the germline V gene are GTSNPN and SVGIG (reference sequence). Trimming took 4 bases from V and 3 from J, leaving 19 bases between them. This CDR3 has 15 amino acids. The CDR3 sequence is CAWMRWDRINYEQYF. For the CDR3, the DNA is TGTGCCTGGATGAGATGGGACCGAATAAACTACGAGCAGTACTTC.

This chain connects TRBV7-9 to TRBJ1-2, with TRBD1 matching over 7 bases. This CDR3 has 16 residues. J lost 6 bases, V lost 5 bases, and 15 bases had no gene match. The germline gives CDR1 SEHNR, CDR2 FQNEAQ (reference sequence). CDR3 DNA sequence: TGTGCCAGCAGCCCGACGACAGGGCTGGGTGGACATGGCTACACCTTC. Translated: CASSPTTGLGGHGYTF.

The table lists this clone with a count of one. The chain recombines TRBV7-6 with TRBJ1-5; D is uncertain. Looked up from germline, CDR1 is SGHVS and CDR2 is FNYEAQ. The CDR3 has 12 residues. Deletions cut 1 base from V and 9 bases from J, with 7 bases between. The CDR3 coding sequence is TGTGCCAGCAGCTTAGTGAACGGGCCCCAGCATTTT. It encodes CASSLVNGPQHF. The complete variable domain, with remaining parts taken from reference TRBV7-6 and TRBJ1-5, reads GAGVSQSPRYKVTKRGQDVALRCDPISGHVSLYWYRQALGQGPEFLTYFNYEAQQDKSGLPNDRFSAERPEGSISTLTIQRTEQRDSAMYRCASSLVNGPQHFGDGTRLSIL.

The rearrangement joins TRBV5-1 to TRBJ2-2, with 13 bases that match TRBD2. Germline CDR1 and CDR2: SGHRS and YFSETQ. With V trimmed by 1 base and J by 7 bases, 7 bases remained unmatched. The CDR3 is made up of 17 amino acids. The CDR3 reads CASSLRGLAGLRGELFF. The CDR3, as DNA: TGCGCCAGCAGCTTGCGGGGACTAGCGGGGCTCCGCGGGGAGCTGTTTTTT.

The CDR3 spells CASSCLRHSPYEQYF. CDR3 nucleotide sequence: TGTGCCAGCAGTTGCCTCCGCCACTCACCCTACGAGCAGTACTTC. The chain has TRBV7-8 and TRBJ2-7; D not resolved. Germline assignment: CDR1 SGHVS and CDR2 FQNEAQ. V lost 6 bases and J lost 2, with 17 bases in between. The CDR3 sequence is 15 residues long.

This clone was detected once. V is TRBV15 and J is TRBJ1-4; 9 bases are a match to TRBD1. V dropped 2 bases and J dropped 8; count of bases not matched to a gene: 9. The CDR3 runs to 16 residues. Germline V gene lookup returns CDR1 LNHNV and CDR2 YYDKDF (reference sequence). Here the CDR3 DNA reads TGTGCCACCAGCAGAACGGACAGGGGTGGTGGGGAAAAACTGTTTTTT. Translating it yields CATSRTDRGGGEKLFF.

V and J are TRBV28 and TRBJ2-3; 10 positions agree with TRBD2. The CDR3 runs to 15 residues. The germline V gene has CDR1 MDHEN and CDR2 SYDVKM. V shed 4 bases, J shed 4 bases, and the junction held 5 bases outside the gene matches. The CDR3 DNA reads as TGTGCCAGCAGTTCTAGCGGGAGAGAGGCAGATACGCAGTATTTT. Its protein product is CASSSSGREADTQYF.

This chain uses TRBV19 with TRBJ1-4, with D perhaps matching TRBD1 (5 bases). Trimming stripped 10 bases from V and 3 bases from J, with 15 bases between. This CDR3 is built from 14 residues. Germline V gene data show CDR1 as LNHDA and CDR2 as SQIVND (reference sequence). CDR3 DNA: TGTGCCACAAAGGGTGCAGGGTCTAATGAAAAACTGTTTTTT. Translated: CATKGAGSNEKLFF.

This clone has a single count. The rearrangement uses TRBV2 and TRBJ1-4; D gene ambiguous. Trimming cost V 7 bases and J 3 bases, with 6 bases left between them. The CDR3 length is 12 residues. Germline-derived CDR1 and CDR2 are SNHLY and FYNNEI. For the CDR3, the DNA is TGTGCCAGCAACTCCGCTAATGAAAAACTGTTTTTT. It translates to CASNSANEKLFF.

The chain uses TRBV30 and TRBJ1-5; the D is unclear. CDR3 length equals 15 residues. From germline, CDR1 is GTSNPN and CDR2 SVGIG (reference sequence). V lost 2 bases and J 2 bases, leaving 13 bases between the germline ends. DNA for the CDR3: TGTGCCTGGAGTCGAGGAGTTGGTGGCAATCAGCCCCAGCATTTT. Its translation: CAWSRGVGGNQPQHF. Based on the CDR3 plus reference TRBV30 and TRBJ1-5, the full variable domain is SQTIHQWPATLVQPVGSPLSLECTVEGTSNPNLYWYRQAAGRGLQLLFYSVGIGQISSEVPQNLSASRPQDRQFILSSKKLLLSDSGFYLCAWSRGVGGNQPQHFGDGTRLSIL.

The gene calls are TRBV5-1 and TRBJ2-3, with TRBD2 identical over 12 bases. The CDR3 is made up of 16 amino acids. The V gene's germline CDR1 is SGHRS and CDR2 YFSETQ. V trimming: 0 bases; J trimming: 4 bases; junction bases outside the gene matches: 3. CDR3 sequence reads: CASSLGLAGVADTQYF. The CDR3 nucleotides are TGCGCCAGCAGCTTGGGACTAGCGGGAGTGGCAGATACGCAGTATTTT.

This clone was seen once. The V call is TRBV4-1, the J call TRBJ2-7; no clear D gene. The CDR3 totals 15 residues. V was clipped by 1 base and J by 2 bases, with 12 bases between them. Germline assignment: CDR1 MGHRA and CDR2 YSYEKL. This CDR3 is CASSQGSGGTYEQYF. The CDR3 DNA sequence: TGCGCCAGCAGCCAAGGAAGTGGCGGAACCTACGAGCAGTACTTC.

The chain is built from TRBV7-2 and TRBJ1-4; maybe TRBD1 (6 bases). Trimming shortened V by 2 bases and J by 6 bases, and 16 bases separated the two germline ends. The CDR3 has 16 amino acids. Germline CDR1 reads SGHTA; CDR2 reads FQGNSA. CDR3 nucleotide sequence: TGTGCCAGCAGCTTAAGTCTAGCACAGGGTGATGAAAAACTGTTTTTT. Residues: CASSLSLAQGDEKLFF.

DNA for the CDR3: TGCGCCAGCAGCGGGGGGAGAGTTACCTACGAGCAGTACTTC. It specifies CASSGGRVTYEQYF. This rearrangement joins TRBV5-1 to TRBJ2-7, with D perhaps matching TRBD2 (6 bases). Germline assignment: CDR1 SGHRS and CDR2 YFSETQ. This CDR3 is built from 14 residues. V was pared by 4 bases and J by 2 bases, with 13 bases between.

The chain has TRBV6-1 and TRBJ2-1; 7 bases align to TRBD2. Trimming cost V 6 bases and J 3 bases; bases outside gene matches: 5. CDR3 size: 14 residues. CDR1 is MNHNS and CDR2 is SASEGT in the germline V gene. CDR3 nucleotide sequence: TGTGCCAGCAGCGCGGCGGGGGTCTACAATGAGCAGTTCTTC. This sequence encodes CASSAAGVYNEQFF.

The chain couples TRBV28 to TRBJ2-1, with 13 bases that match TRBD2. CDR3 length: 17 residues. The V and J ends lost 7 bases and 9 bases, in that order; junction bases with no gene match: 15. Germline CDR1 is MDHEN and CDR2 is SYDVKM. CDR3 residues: CASNHSPTSGRAGEQFF. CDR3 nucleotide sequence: TGTGCCAGCAATCATAGCCCAACTAGCGGGAGGGCGGGTGAGCAGTTCTTC.

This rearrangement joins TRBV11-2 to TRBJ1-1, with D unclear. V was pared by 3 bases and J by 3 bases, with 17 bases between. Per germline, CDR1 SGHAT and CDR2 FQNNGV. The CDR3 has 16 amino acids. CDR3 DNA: TGTGCCAGCAGCTTCGGCACCCCTGGAGGGTACACTGAAGCTTTCTTT. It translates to CASSFGTPGGYTEAFF.

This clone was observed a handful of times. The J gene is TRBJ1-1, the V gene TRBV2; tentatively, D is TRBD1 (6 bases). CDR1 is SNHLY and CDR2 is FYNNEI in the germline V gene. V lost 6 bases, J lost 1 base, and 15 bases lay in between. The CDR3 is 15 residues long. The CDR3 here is CASRARWDKNTEAFF. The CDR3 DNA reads TGTGCCAGCAGGGCAAGATGGGACAAGAACACTGAAGCTTTCTTT.

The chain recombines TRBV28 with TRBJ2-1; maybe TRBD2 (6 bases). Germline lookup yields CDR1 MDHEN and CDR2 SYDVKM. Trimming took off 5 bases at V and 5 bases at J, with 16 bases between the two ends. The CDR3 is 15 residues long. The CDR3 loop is CASSIIGRTNNEQFF. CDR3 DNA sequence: TGTGCCAGCAGTATCATTGGGAGGACGAACAATGAGCAGTTCTTC.

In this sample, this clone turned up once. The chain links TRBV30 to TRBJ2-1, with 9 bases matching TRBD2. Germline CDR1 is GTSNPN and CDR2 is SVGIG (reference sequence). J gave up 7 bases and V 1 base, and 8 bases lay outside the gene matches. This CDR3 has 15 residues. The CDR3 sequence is CAWSGGSGRPNEQFF. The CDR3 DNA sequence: TGTGCCTGGAGTGGGGGTAGCGGGAGACCGAATGAGCAGTTCTTC.

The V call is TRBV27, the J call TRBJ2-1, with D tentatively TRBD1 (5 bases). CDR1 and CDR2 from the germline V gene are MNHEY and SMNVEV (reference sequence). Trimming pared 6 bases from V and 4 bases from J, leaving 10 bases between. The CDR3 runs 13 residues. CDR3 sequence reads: CASRGQPYNEQFF. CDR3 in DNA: TGTGCCAGCAGGGGGCAGCCTTACAATGAGCAGTTCTTC.

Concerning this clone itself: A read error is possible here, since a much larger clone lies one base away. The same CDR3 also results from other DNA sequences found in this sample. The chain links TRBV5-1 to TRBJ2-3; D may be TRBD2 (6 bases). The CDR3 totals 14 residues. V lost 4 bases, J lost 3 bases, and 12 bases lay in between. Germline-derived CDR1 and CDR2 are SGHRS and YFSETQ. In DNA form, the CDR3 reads TGCGCCAGCAGCCGGGAGTACTCTACAGATACGCAGTATTTT. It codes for CASSREYSTDTQYF.

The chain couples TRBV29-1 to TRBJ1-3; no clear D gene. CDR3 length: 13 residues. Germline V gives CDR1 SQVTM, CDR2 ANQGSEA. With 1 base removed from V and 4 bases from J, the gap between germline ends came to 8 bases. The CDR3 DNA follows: TGCAGCGTTGAAGTTGGTACGGGAAACACCATATATTTT. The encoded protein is CSVEVGTGNTIYF.

CDR3: CASSGIPGQHINTEAFF. CDR3 coding DNA: TGTGCCAGCAGCGGAATTCCGGGACAGCACATAAACACTGAAGCTTTCTTT. The chain is built from TRBV9 and TRBJ1-1; TRBD1 aligns across 7 bases. Per germline, CDR1 SGDLS and CDR2 YYNGEE. The CDR3 has 17 amino acids. V lost 3 bases, J lost 2 bases, and 13 bases stayed unmatched.